These 15 T cell receptor beta chains share one sample of origin, sequenced in a study of identical twins. TCRdb independently ran MiXCR on the 5' RACE reads; one entry per CDR3 protein. The sample lists around 160,000 distinct CDR3 sequences; roughly 3.3% were seen once. Sequencing input: memory T cells sorted from blood. Receptor source: a man aged 18 to 35 in good health.

This clonotype was picked up many times. This rearrangement joins TRBV6-1 to TRBJ1-1, with TRBD1 as a possible D gene (6 bases). The CDR3 covers 15 residues. Germline V gene sequence: CDR1 MNHNS, CDR2 SASEGT. V was cut by 7 bases and J by 3 bases, with 18 bases left in between. DNA of the CDR3: TGTGCCAGCATAAAAGACAGGACAACCTACACTGAAGCTTTCTTT. Translation: CASIKDRTTYTEAFF.

There are a few counts of this clonotype. V gene TRBV12-3 or TRBV12-4 combines with J gene TRBJ1-5; D gene ambiguous. There are 14 residues in the CDR3. V lost 7 bases, J lost 6 bases, and 16 bases lay in between. The CDR3 DNA follows: TGTGCCAGCACCGCGGCCAAAGCGAGTCAGCCCCAGCATTTT. Protein product: CASTAAKASQPQHF.

This clonotype was counted at least ten times. The V call is TRBV25-1, the J call TRBJ2-5; TRBD2 might be the D (5 bases). Germline V gene sequence: CDR1 MGHDK, CDR2 SYGVNS. The CDR3 totals 16 residues. Deletions cut 3 bases from V and 0 bases from J, with 14 bases between. CDR3 amino acids: CASSDPTSGYQETQYF. The CDR3 region has the DNA TGTGCCAGCAGTGACCCGACATCGGGGTACCAAGAGACCCAGTACTTC.

This clonotype was observed a few times. The rearrangement links TRBV18 to TRBJ2-7; maybe TRBD2 (6 bases). Germline CDR1 is KGHSH and CDR2 is LQKENI. The length of the CDR3 is 13 residues. The V and J ends lost 2 bases and 7 bases respectively, with 12 bases between them. The CDR3 spells CASSPVSGREQYV. Written as DNA, the CDR3 is TGTGCCAGCTCACCAGTTTCAGGGAGGGAGCAGTACGTC.

There are many counts of this clonotype. The CDR3 is CASSLGPSTNEKLFF. The CDR3 DNA reads as TGTGCCAGCAGCTTAGGGCCATCAACTAATGAAAAACTGTTTTTT. The J gene is TRBJ1-4, the V gene TRBV11-2; D not certain. V was trimmed by 1 base and J by 0 bases, leaving 6 bases between them. Germline lookup yields CDR1 SGHAT and CDR2 FQNNGV. The CDR3 has 15 residues.

This clonotype appeared many times. V and J are TRBV4-3 and TRBJ2-7; 7 nucleotides match TRBD2. Germline values: CDR1 LGHNA, CDR2 YSLEER. The CDR3 length is 15 residues. Unmatched junction bases numbered 5, after V lost 0 bases and J lost 3 bases. CDR3 bases: TGCGCCAGCAGCCAAGATTGGGGGGGGGGCTACGAGCAGTACTTC. Its translation is CASSQDWGGGYEQYF.

This clonotype was seen many times. The chain is built from TRBV29-1 and TRBJ1-5, with D unresolved. V gave up 4 bases and J gave up 3 bases, with 10 bases separating them. Germline-derived CDR1 and CDR2 are SQVTM and ANQGSEA. The CDR3 is 13 amino acids. The CDR3 here is CSVGAGDNQPQHF. CDR3 DNA sequence: TGCAGCGTTGGCGCCGGGGACAATCAGCCCCAGCATTTT.

This clonotype was recorded many times. The chain recombines TRBV7-9 with TRBJ1-3, with D perhaps matching TRBD1 (6 bases). CDR1 SEHNR and CDR2 FQNEAQ come from the germline V gene (reference sequence). This CDR3 is 15 amino acids long. V was cut by 4 bases and J by 4 bases, with 14 bases left in between. CDR3 sequence reads: CASSSGGSQGNTIYF. Written as DNA, the CDR3 is TGTGCCAGCAGCTCGGGGGGCTCCCAGGGAAACACCATATATTTT.

This clonotype has ten or more counts. The chain uses TRBV20-1 and TRBJ1-1; no reliable D call. The CDR3 is 11 residues long. The germline V gene has CDR1 DFQATT and CDR2 SNEGSKA (reference sequence). Trimming pared 5 bases from V and 7 bases from J, leaving 11 bases between. This CDR3 is CSAFWVGEAFF. Written as DNA, the CDR3 is TGCAGTGCTTTTTGGGTCGGTGAAGCTTTCTTT.

V gene TRBV20-1 combines with J gene TRBJ2-2; D tentatively reads TRBD1 or TRBD2 (5 bases each). Per the germline V gene, CDR1 is DFQATT and CDR2 is SNEGSKA (reference sequence). This CDR3 has 13 residues. V lost 4 bases, J lost 1 base, and 7 bases lay in between. The CDR3 sequence is CSAKGRNTGELFF. The CDR3 coding sequence is TGCAGTGCTAAGGGACGGAACACCGGGGAGCTGTTTTTT.

The rearrangement joins TRBV2 to TRBJ2-1, with 9 bases fitting TRBD2. Germline loops: CDR1 SNHLY, CDR2 FYNNEI. The CDR3 contains 15 residues. Trimming cost V 6 bases and J 1 base; bases outside gene matches: 4. The CDR3 coding sequence is TGTGCCAGCAGGGAGACTAGCGGATCCTACAATGAGCAGTTCTTC. Translation: CASRETSGSYNEQFF. Variable domain in full (rest from reference TRBV2 and TRBJ2-1): EPEVTQTPSHQVTQMGQEVILRCVPISNHLYFYWYRQILGQKVEFLVSFYNNEISEKSEIFDDQFSVERPDGSNFTLKIRSTKLEDSAMYFCASRETSGSYNEQFFGPGTRLTVL.

This clonotype was picked up many times. The rearrangement links TRBV20-1 to TRBJ1-5; a weak D match, TRBD1 (5 bases). CDR3 length: 12 amino acids. Germline CDR1 and CDR2: DFQATT and SNEGSKA (reference sequence). V lost 6 bases, J lost 4 bases, and 10 bases lay in between. The CDR3 DNA reads TGCAGTGCCGGGGCTGGGAATCAGCCCCAGCATTTT. This translates into CSAGAGNQPQHF.

The V call is TRBV2, the J call TRBJ2-4; perhaps TRBD2 as D (6 bases). From germline, CDR1 is SNHLY and CDR2 FYNNEI. The CDR3 is 12 residues long. V was shortened by 7 bases and J by 9 bases, with 13 bases between the two germline ends. CDR3 DNA: TGTGCCAGCACGGTCCCCGGGGGCATTCAGTACTTC. Translation gives CASTVPGGIQYF. The full variable domain, completed using reference TRBV2 and TRBJ2-4, is EPEVTQTPSHQVTQMGQEVILRCVPISNHLYFYWYRQILGQKVEFLVSFYNNEISEKSEIFDDQFSVERPDGSNFTLKIRSTKLEDSAMYFCASTVPGGIQYFGAGTRLSVL.

This clonotype was picked up many times. This sequence joins TRBV11-2 and TRBJ2-4; TRBD2 is a possible D gene (6 bases). Per the germline V gene, CDR1 is SGHAT and CDR2 is FQNNGV. CDR3 length equals 12 residues. Trimming pared 5 bases from V and 4 bases from J, leaving 6 bases between. Here the CDR3 reads CASSREKNIQYF. In nucleotides, the CDR3 is TGTGCCAGCAGCCGGGAGAAAAACATTCAGTACTTC. Looking up the rest from reference TRBV11-2 and TRBJ2-4 gives the full variable domain: EAGVAQSPRYKIIEKRQSVAFWCNPISGHATLYWYQQILGQGPKLLIQFQNNGVVDDSQLPKDRFSAERLKGVDSTLKIQPAKLEDSAVYLCASSREKNIQYFGAGTRLSVL.

In this sample, this clonotype turned up many times. The chain combines TRBV7-8 with TRBJ1-5; D perhaps matches TRBD1 (5 bases). This CDR3 has 20 residues. CDR1 and CDR2 from the germline V gene are SGHVS and FQNEAQ. V gave up 0 bases and J gave up 3 bases, with 24 bases separating them. This CDR3 reads CASSLARSPISRDPNQPQHF. Written as DNA, the CDR3 is TGTGCCAGCAGCTTAGCTAGAAGCCCCATTTCCCGGGACCCCAATCAGCCCCAGCATTTT.